This is a list of T cell receptor beta chains from one sample in a study of cytomegalovirus exposure and HLA in healthy donors. Only in-frame clones appear in the TCRdb table, and some are missing; sequencing was by immunoSEQ multiplex PCR. The data hold roughly 150,000 clones, with over 8% observed a single time. The sample was PBMCs. The receptors stem from a male donor in good health and CMV-seronegative. The CDR3 runs from the conserved cysteine through the conserved F or W. D genes are given only for firm matches. Size is omitted from some rows. Given values are once, few, many or a class for expanded clones.

D gene,J gene,V gene,clone size,CDR3 protein,CDR3 DNA
TRBD2,TRBJ2-2,TRBV6-6,.,CASGTSGETGELFF,TGTGCCAGTGGGACTAGCGGTGAGACCGGGGAGCTGTTTTTT
.,TRBJ2-6,TRBV9,.,CASSLFGRGSGANVLTF,TGTGCCAGCAGCCTATTCGGACGGGGCTCTGGGGCCAACGTCCTGACTTTC
TRBD1,TRBJ1-1,TRBV9,.,CASSAPGTGRTEAFF,TGTGCCAGCAGCGCTCCCGGGACAGGCCGCACTGAAGCTTTCTTT
.,TRBJ2-7,TRBV5-6,.,CASSVSYEQYF,TGTGCCAGCAGCGTATCCTACGAGCAGTACTTC
.,TRBJ2-1,TRBV6-7,few,CASPLCQRSPADPSYNEQFF,TGTGCCAGCCCCCTGTGCCAGCGCTCCCCAGCGGACCCCTCCTACAATGAGCAGTTCTTC
TRBD2,TRBJ2-1,TRBV27,few,CASSRDGGGGPLEQFF,TGTGCCAGCAGTCGAGATGGCGGCGGGGGGCCCCTCGAGCAGTTCTTC
.,TRBJ1-1,TRBV7-8,.,CASSSYRGNTEAFF,TGTGCCAGCAGCAGCTATCGAGGCAACACTGAAGCTTTCTTT
.,TRBJ1-6,TRBV27,few,CASSLERNSPLHF,TGTGCCAGCAGTTTAGAGAGAAATTCACCCCTCCACTTT
.,TRBJ1-2,TRBV20-1,.,CSAPRGQVQTF,TGCAGTGCTCCCCGAGGGCAGGTGCAAACCTTC
.,TRBJ1-2,TRBV19,.,CASEVGADYGYTF,TGTGCCAGTGAGGTAGGGGCCGACTATGGCTACACCTTC
.,TRBJ1-5,TRBV6-6,.,CASSYSGLEQPQHF,TGTGCCAGCAGTTATAGTGGGCTGGAACAGCCCCAGCATTTT
TRBD1,TRBJ1-2,TRBV28,few,CASSSPTQGADYGYTF,TGTGCCAGCAGTTCCCCAACACAGGGGGCAGACTATGGCTACACCTTC
.,TRBJ1-2,TRBV6-6,few,CASTRGGGGGYTF,TGTGCCAGCACTCGCGGGGGCGGTGGAGGCTACACCTTC
.,TRBJ1-1,TRBV27,.,CASKPIGGTSEAFF,TGTGCCAGCAAGCCTATCGGAGGGACCTCTGAAGCTTTCTTT
TRBD2,TRBJ2-1,TRBV28,.,CASSPIRGRAYEQFF,TGTGCCAGCAGTCCCATTCGCGGGAGGGCCTATGAGCAGTTCTTC
.,TRBJ1-1,TRBV20-1,.,CSARRDTEAFF,TGCAGTGCCCGCCGGGACACTGAAGCTTTCTTT
.,TRBJ2-1,TRBV7-6,few,CASSFELARNEQFF,TGTGCCAGCAGCTTTGAACTAGCACGGAATGAGCAGTTCTTC
.,TRBJ1-1,TRBV27,few,CASSSGVVRTEAFF,TGTGCCAGCAGTTCAGGGGTGGTAAGAACTGAAGCTTTCTTT
.,TRBJ1-3,TRBV19,.,CASSTQDRRAASRENTIYF,TGTGCCAGTAGTACCCAGGACAGAAGGGCTGCTTCAAGGGAGAACACCATATATTTT
TRBD1,TRBJ1-5,TRBV6-1,.,CASETGSVGPQHF,TGTGCCAGCGAGACAGGGTCCGTAGGGCCCCAGCATTTT
TRBD2,TRBJ2-1,TRBV5-1,.,CASSLRGLAGDHEQFF,TGCGCCAGCAGCTTAAGGGGCCTAGCGGGAGACCATGAGCAGTTCTTC